The 12 T cell receptor beta chains presented below share a single source sample, sequenced in a study of shared clonotypes between healthy human individuals. This table comes from immunoSEQ multiplex PCR, and its TCRdb copy is limited to in-frame clones, with some not included. This repertoire shows 1,400,000 or so clones, 97% to 99% found once; its top ten account for roughly 0.36%. The specimen was naive CD4+ T cells sorted from blood. As for subset: CD45RA+ positively selected. The receptors come from a man between 25 and 39 years old in good health.

Only one count was recorded for this clone. The chain joins TRBV18 to TRBJ1-6; 10 bases agree with TRBD1. V lost 4 bases, J lost 7 bases, and 4 bases stayed unmatched. The CDR3 extends over 15 amino acids. Germline CDR1 reads KGHSH; CDR2 reads LQKENI. The CDR3 bases are TGTGCCAGCTCACTCAGGACAGGGGGGAATTCACCCCTCCACTTT. Amino acids: CASSLRTGGNSPLHF.

This clone was counted a single time. No DNA is shown, since the ends of the CDR3 on it are uncertain; the CDR3 is the one TCRdb lists. The rearrangement uses TRBV6-5 and TRBJ2-1. The CDR3 has 14 residues if both end residues are counted. Per the germline V gene, CDR1 is MNHEY and CDR2 is SVGAGI. The chain's CDR3 is CASSFGPGRNEQFF.

J is TRBJ2-3 and V is TRBV9; weak D call: TRBD2 (5 bases). V lost 0 bases, J lost 0 bases, and 8 bases lay in between. This CDR3 is built from 15 residues. Germline V gene lookup returns CDR1 SGDLS and CDR2 YYNGEE. CDR3 residues: CASSVDGVSTDTQYF. In DNA form, the CDR3 reads TGTGCCAGCAGCGTAGACGGGGTTAGCACAGATACGCAGTATTTT.

J is TRBJ1-1 and V is TRBV19; D possibly corresponds to TRBD1 (5 bases). Trimming took 4 bases from V and 6 from J, leaving 21 bases between them. CDR1 and CDR2 (germline): LNHDA, SQIVND (reference sequence). The CDR3 has 16 amino acids. The DNA of the CDR3 is TGTGCCAGTAGTACCAAACGGGGCCCTAAACACCCTGAAGCTTTCTTT. It is translated as CASSTKRGPKHPEAFF.

The rearrangement uses TRBV27 and TRBJ2-7; D gene uncertain. With 2 bases removed from V and 4 bases from J, the gap between germline ends came to 12 bases. From germline, CDR1 is MNHEY and CDR2 SMNVEV (reference sequence). The CDR3 has 14 residues. This CDR3 reads CASSLIGNGYEQYF. CDR3 DNA: TGTGCCAGCAGTTTAATTGGGAATGGGTACGAGCAGTACTTC.

V gene TRBV28 combines with J gene TRBJ2-1; 7 bases are a match to TRBD2. Looked up from germline, CDR1 is MDHEN and CDR2 is SYDVKM. This CDR3 has 20 residues. V was clipped by 3 bases and J by 0 bases; unmatched bases: 17. The CDR3: CASSFLFRPSGVSSYNEQFF. DNA of the CDR3: TGTGCCAGCAGTTTTCTTTTTCGTCCTAGCGGAGTGAGCTCCTACAATGAGCAGTTCTTC.

This rearrangement joins TRBV28 to TRBJ2-7; TRBD1 matches at 10 bases. V dropped 6 bases and J dropped 3; count of bases not matched to a gene: 8. This CDR3 region has 15 residues. Germline CDR1 MDHEN, CDR2 SYDVKM. CDR3 in DNA: TGTGCCAGCAGACCGCGGACAGGGGGTATCTACGAGCAGTACTTC. It specifies CASRPRTGGIYEQYF.

The rearrangement joins TRBV10-2 to TRBJ2-4; D unclear. V shed 7 bases and J shed 4 bases, with 11 bases lying between them. In germline, CDR1 is WSHSY, CDR2 SAAADI. This CDR3 region has 13 residues. In DNA form, the CDR3 reads TGCGCCAGCATATCGGGCGATAAAAACATTCAGTACTTC. Amino acid sequence: CASISGDKNIQYF.

The chain has TRBV11-3 and TRBJ2-7; possibly TRBD2 for D (7 bases). In germline, CDR1 is SGHNT, CDR2 YENEEA. The CDR3 loop spans 14 amino acids. Deletions cut 3 bases from V and 3 bases from J, with 12 bases between. CDR3: CASSLGGGGYEQYF. The CDR3 DNA is TGTGCCAGCAGCTTGGGGGGAGGGGGCTACGAGCAGTACTTC.

The chain links TRBV7-2 to TRBJ1-2; no reliable D call. The germline CDR1 and CDR2 sequences are SGHTA and FQGNSA. This CDR3 is built from 15 residues. V was clipped by 0 bases and J by 5 bases, with 13 bases between them. CDR3 sequence reads: CASSLARSIMYGYTF. The CDR3 bases are TGTGCCAGCAGCTTAGCGCGGAGCATCATGTATGGCTACACCTTC.

The chain combines TRBV28 with TRBJ1-4, with 8 nucleotides matching TRBD1. The trim removed 8 bases at V and 3 bases at J, leaving 5 bases unmatched. Germline CDR1 is MDHEN and CDR2 is SYDVKM. The CDR3 runs 14 residues. The CDR3 DNA is TGTGCCAGCGGATCAGGGGGCTCTAATGAAAAACTGTTTTTT. This codes for CASGSGGSNEKLFF. The full variable domain, with the rest looked up from reference TRBV28 and TRBJ1-4, is DVKVTQSSRYLVKRTGEKVFLECVQDMDHENMFWYRQDPGLGLRLIYFSYDVKMKEKGDIPEGYSVSREKKERFSLILESASTNQTSMYLCASGSGGSNEKLFFGSGTQLSVL.

The V gene is TRBV5-5, the J gene TRBJ2-3; D remains unclear. The CDR3 consists of 13 residues. Trimming removed 3 bases from V and 7 bases from J, with 12 bases in between. Germline values: CDR1 SGHKS, CDR2 YYEKEE (reference sequence). The CDR3 here is CASSSPPKYTQYF. The CDR3 bases are TGTGCCAGCAGCTCTCCGCCTAAGTATACGCAGTATTTT.